The next 16 T cell receptor beta chains were all read from a single sample in a study of cytomegalovirus exposure and HLA in healthy donors. TCRdb's copy holds only in-frame clones and misses some; the assay was immunoSEQ multiplex PCR. The sample records 200,000 to 250,000 clones, around 87% being singletons. Sequencing used PBMCs. Source of these receptors: a woman between 18 and 29 years old in good health and CMV-seropositive.

The CDR3 DNA reads as TGCGCCAGCAGCCAAGGGTCGGGGCGGGACGAAAAACTGTTTTTT. Translating it yields CASSQGSGRDEKLFF. The chain combines TRBV4-1 with TRBJ1-4, with a weak D call TRBD1 (5 bases). The V end was cut by 1 base, the J end by 8 bases, with 14 bases between. Germline CDR1 and CDR2: MGHRA and YSYEKL. This CDR3 contains 15 residues.

The chain links TRBV5-1 to TRBJ1-2, with a tentative D call TRBD1 (5 bases). V was clipped by 5 bases and J by 6 bases, with 17 bases between them. Per germline, CDR1 SGHRS and CDR2 YFSETQ. CDR3 length: 14 amino acids. The CDR3 here is CASRETVLSHGYTF. CDR3 bases: TGCGCCAGCAGAGAGACAGTTCTTTCCCATGGCTACACCTTC.

The rearrangement joins TRBV30 to TRBJ2-1; 8 bases are a match to TRBD2. CDR1 GTSNPN and CDR2 SVGIG come from the germline V gene (reference sequence). Losses at the gene ends were 7 bases for V and 1 base for J; bases not matched to a gene: 3. The CDR3 extends over 13 amino acids. The CDR3 coding sequence is TGTGCCTTGAGCGGGAGTTCCTACAATGAGCAGTTCTTC. Protein sequence: CALSGSSYNEQFF.

On this clone itself: Other DNA sequences from this sample encode an identical CDR3 as well. The rearrangement uses TRBV18 and TRBJ1-1, with D possibly TRBD1 on 6 matching bases. The CDR3 loop spans 15 amino acids. V shed 4 bases and J shed 1 base, with 13 bases lying between them. Germline CDR1 and CDR2: KGHSH and LQKENI. The CDR3: CASSLEQGGNTEAFF. The CDR3 DNA follows: TGTGCCAGCTCACTAGAACAGGGCGGGAACACTGAAGCTTTCTTT.

The chain carries TRBV5-1 and TRBJ1-1; 11 nucleotides match TRBD1. With V trimmed by 4 bases and J by 2 bases, 10 bases remained unmatched. The CDR3 is made up of 17 amino acids. Germline lookup yields CDR1 SGHRS and CDR2 YFSETQ. The CDR3 loop reads CASSTGTGGYRNTEAFF. DNA for the CDR3: TGCGCCAGCAGCACCGGGACAGGGGGATATCGAAACACTGAAGCTTTCTTT.

This clone was seen a few times. V is TRBV19 and J is TRBJ1-5; D unclear. The CDR3 length is 12 residues. CDR1 and CDR2 (germline): LNHDA, SQIVND (reference sequence). V was clipped by 5 bases and J by 4 bases, with 6 bases between them. CDR3 amino acids: CASSAGNQPQHF. In DNA form, the CDR3 reads TGTGCCAGTAGTGCGGGGAATCAGCCCCAGCATTTT.

V is TRBV18 and J is TRBJ2-5; 8 bases fit TRBD1. There are 15 residues in the CDR3. Per the germline V gene, CDR1 is KGHSH and CDR2 is LQKENI. After removal of 5 bases from V and 5 bases from J, the junction contained 10 bases not matched to a gene. DNA for the CDR3: TGTGCCAGCTCAGTGGACAGGGAGCCAAGGGAGACCCAGTACTTC. This sequence encodes CASSVDREPRETQYF.

Turning to this clone: The same CDR3 can be traced to other DNA sequences in this sample. The V gene is TRBV2, the J gene TRBJ2-5, with D possibly matching TRBD1 (5 bases). CDR1 is SNHLY, CDR2 FYNNEI, per germline. The CDR3 contains 14 residues. V lost 1 base and J 2 bases, leaving 8 bases between the germline ends. The CDR3 region is CASSEGQGQETQYF. CDR3 in DNA: TGTGCCAGCAGTGAAGGGCAGGGACAAGAGACCCAGTACTTC.

The chain joins TRBV6-5 to TRBJ2-5, with 8 positions matching TRBD1. CDR1 MNHEY and CDR2 SVGAGI come from the germline V gene. The CDR3 extends over 14 amino acids. V lost 1 base, J lost 4 bases, and 2 bases stayed unmatched. In DNA, the CDR3 is TGTGCCAGCAGTTACTTAACAGGGGGAGAGACCCAGTACTTC. Translating it yields CASSYLTGGETQYF.

The rearrangement joins TRBV10-1 to TRBJ2-5; D gene uncertain. The CDR3 has 14 amino acids. CDR1 and CDR2 (germline): WNHNN, SYGVQD (reference sequence). Trimming pared 2 bases from V and 5 bases from J, leaving 12 bases between. The CDR3 bases are TGCGCCAGCAGTGAGCTGGCGACTCGGGAGACCCAGTACTTC. Protein: CASSELATRETQYF.

The rearrangement joins TRBV27 to TRBJ2-1; 8 nucleotides line up with TRBD2. Germline V CDR1 and CDR2: MNHEY, SMNVEV (reference sequence). With V trimmed by 10 bases and J by 3 bases, 11 bases remained unmatched. The CDR3 extends over 15 amino acids. This CDR3 is CAIKLSGSGYNEQFF. DNA of the CDR3: TGTGCCATCAAACTCAGCGGGAGCGGCTACAATGAGCAGTTCTTC.

The chain couples TRBV10-2 to TRBJ2-5; 8 bases map to TRBD2. Germline V gene data show CDR1 as WSHSY and CDR2 as SAAADI. This CDR3 region has 13 residues. Trimming took 8 bases from V and 5 from J; bases not matched to a gene: 7. The CDR3 loop is CASHSGRMETQYF. CDR3 DNA: TGCGCCAGCCACAGCGGGAGAATGGAGACCCAGTACTTC.

The CDR3 region is CASSKSGSGDEQYF. CDR3 DNA: TGTGCCAGCAGCAAGAGCGGGTCGGGGGACGAGCAGTACTTC. V is TRBV9 and J is TRBJ2-7; a weak D match, TRBD2 (6 bases). V lost 4 bases to trimming and J lost 5 bases, with 16 bases between them. This CDR3 has 14 amino acids. In germline, CDR1 is SGDLS, CDR2 YYNGEE.

This chain connects TRBV7-6 to TRBJ2-7; TRBD1 is a possible D gene (6 bases). Germline lookup yields CDR1 SGHVS and CDR2 FNYEAQ. The V end was cut by 5 bases, the J end by 3 bases, with 17 bases between. There are 15 residues in the CDR3. CDR3 nucleotides: TGTGCCAGCAGCCAAGCGCAAACAGGGAACTACGAGCAGTACTTC. Translating gives CASSQAQTGNYEQYF. Using reference TRBV7-6 and TRBJ2-7 for the parts outside the CDR3, the full variable domain is GAGVSQSPRYKVTKRGQDVALRCDPISGHVSLYWYRQALGQGPEFLTYFNYEAQQDKSGLPNDRFSAERPEGSISTLTIQRTEQRDSAMYRCASSQAQTGNYEQYFGPGTRLTVT.

V usage is TRBV27 and J usage is TRBJ2-1, with 9 bases matching TRBD2. V was pared by 5 bases and J by 8 bases, with 13 bases of the junction left unmatched. This CDR3 has 16 amino acids. Germline CDR1 and CDR2: MNHEY and SMNVEV (reference sequence). The CDR3 DNA follows: TGTGCCAGCAGTCTTGCGGGAGGGCCGGTGACGTATGAGCAGTTCTTC. Encoded protein: CASSLAGGPVTYEQFF.

This clone was seen only a few times. V is TRBV30 and J is TRBJ1-2; 7 nucleotides align to TRBD1. Germline CDR1 reads GTSNPN; CDR2 reads SVGIG (reference sequence). This CDR3 contains 15 residues. Trimming cost V 3 bases and J 0 bases; bases outside gene matches: 7. The CDR3 DNA reads as TGTGCCTGGAGCTACAAGGGACAGCCTAACTATGGCTACACCTTC. It is translated as CAWSYKGQPNYGYTF.